One and the same sample provided the 21 T cell receptor beta chains below, sequenced in a study of T cell repertoires in cytomegalovirus infection. What these receptors recognize is not known. TCRdb independently ran MiXCR on the reads; one entry per CDR3 protein. The sample lists approximately 470,000 distinct CDR3 sequences; approximately 46% were seen once. Sequencing used cultured PBMCs, obtained from culture after CMV antigen stimulation. The receptors were gathered from a human donor in good health (CMV status not recorded). Some clones in this sample may be carry-over from other donors' samples.

The V gene is TRBV5-1, the J gene TRBJ2-1; 10 nucleotides match TRBD2. Germline V lookup: CDR1 SGHRS, CDR2 YFSETQ. Losses at the gene ends were 2 bases for V and 1 base for J; bases not matched to a gene: 3. This CDR3 is 16 amino acids long. CDR3 region: CASSFGAGGSYNEQFF. Written as DNA, the CDR3 is TGCGCCAGCAGCTTTGGAGCGGGAGGGTCCTACAATGAGCAGTTCTTC.

The chain recombines TRBV7-2 with TRBJ2-2, with 9 nucleotides matching TRBD1. V was clipped by 0 bases and J by 5 bases; unmatched bases: 4. The CDR3 loop spans 16 amino acids. Germline assignment: CDR1 SGHTA and CDR2 FQGNSA. The CDR3 loop reads CASSLAPDRGTGELFF. The CDR3 nucleotides read TGTGCCAGCAGCTTAGCCCCGGACAGGGGAACCGGGGAGCTGTTTTTT.

This clonotype was recorded once. The V and J genes are TRBV10-3 and TRBJ2-1, with D possibly TRBD1 on 7 matching bases. The V end was cut by 5 bases, the J end by 8 bases, with 13 bases between. Germline V gene lookup returns CDR1 ENHRY and CDR2 SYGVKD. The CDR3 is 13 amino acids. The DNA for the CDR3 is TGTGCCATCAGTCGACAGGGAGGAGATGAGCAGTTCTTC. Residues: CAISRQGGDEQFF.

The V call is TRBV27, the J call TRBJ1-2; 9 nucleotides match TRBD1. Trimming took 6 bases from V and 1 from J; bases not matched to a gene: 18. Germline-derived CDR1 and CDR2 are MNHEY and SMNVEV (reference sequence). This CDR3 has 19 residues. The CDR3 protein is CASSTVGGGQGAINYGYTF. The CDR3 DNA follows: TGTGCCAGCAGCACCGTGGGGGGGGGACAGGGCGCTATTAACTATGGCTACACCTTC.

This clonotype has a count of ten or more. The chain is built from TRBV7-2 and TRBJ2-3; D is possibly TRBD2 (6 bases). The germline gives CDR1 SGHTA, CDR2 FQGNSA. The ends were cut back, 4 bases at V and 7 bases at J, with 12 bases in the middle. This CDR3 region has 13 residues. The CDR3 DNA follows: TGTGCCAGCAGCTCCGCCGGGAGAAATACGCAGTATTTT. This translates into CASSSAGRNTQYF. Based on the CDR3 plus reference TRBV7-2 and TRBJ2-3, the full variable domain is GAGVSQSPSNKVTEKGKDVELRCDPISGHTALYWYRQSLGQGLEFLIYFQGNSAPDKSGLPSDRFSAERTGGSVSTLTIQRTQQEDSAVYLCASSSAGRNTQYFGPGTRLTVL.

The V and J genes are TRBV19 and TRBJ1-1; 7 nucleotides match TRBD1. Germline V gene data show CDR1 as LNHDA and CDR2 as SQIVND (reference sequence). V shed 11 bases and J 10 bases; nucleotides not matched to a gene: 7. The CDR3 covers 10 residues. CDR3 residues: CASGGPGAFF. The CDR3 bases are TGTGCCTCAGGGGGGCCGGGAGCTTTCTTT.

The chain carries TRBV9 and TRBJ1-2; no reliable D call. This CDR3 comprises 17 residues. Germline V gene data show CDR1 as SGDLS and CDR2 as YYNGEE. Trimming left V 0 bases short and J 4 bases short, with 19 bases between. CDR3 in DNA: TGTGCCAGCAGCGTAGCAAGCGACGATCGAATGAGCTATGGCTACACCTTC. Amino acid sequence: CASSVASDDRMSYGYTF.

CDR3 in DNA: TGTGCCAGTAGCCTAGCGGTACGGGATACGCAGTATTTT. Amino acid sequence: CASSLAVRDTQYF. The chain combines TRBV19 with TRBJ2-3; 7 bases map to TRBD2. The germline V gene encodes CDR1 LNHDA and CDR2 SQIVND (reference sequence). The CDR3 spans 13 residues. The ends lost 6 bases at V and 6 bases at J; junction bases unmatched: 6.

This rearrangement joins TRBV5-6 to TRBJ2-1; the D is unclear. The CDR3 length is 13 residues. V was shortened by 2 bases and J by 8 bases, with 11 bases between the two germline ends. Germline CDR1 reads SGHDT; CDR2 reads YYEEEE. In DNA form, the CDR3 reads TGTGCCAGCAGCTTAGAGAGCCAGGATGAGCAGTTCTTC. The encoded protein is CASSLESQDEQFF.

This clonotype was picked up a small number of times. The chain couples TRBV23-1 to TRBJ2-5; D is possibly TRBD2 (5 bases). TRBV23-1 has ORF status, its function being uncertain. V lost 3 bases and J 8 bases, leaving 19 bases between the germline ends. CDR3 length equals 15 residues. DNA for the CDR3: TGCGCCAGCAGTCACACCCGAATGCCCGGAGGAACCCAGTACTTC. It encodes CASSHTRMPGGTQYF.

The chain uses TRBV7-6 and TRBJ2-7, with D perhaps TRBD1 (6 bases). This CDR3 spans 10 amino acids. The germline CDR1 and CDR2 sequences are SGHVS and FNYEAQ. Trimming stripped 5 bases from V and 11 bases from J, with 10 bases between. The DNA of the CDR3 is TGTGCCAGCAGCCCACAGGGAGAGTACTTC. This translates into CASSPQGEYF.

This clonotype was recorded at least ten times. The chain uses TRBV20-1 and TRBJ2-3; TRBD2 matches at 7 bases. Germline CDR1 DFQATT, CDR2 SNEGSKA (reference sequence). V was clipped by 8 bases and J by 3 bases; unmatched bases: 14. The CDR3 contains 15 residues. The DNA for the CDR3 is TGCAGTACGACCGCGGAGACCGGGGGGACAGATACGCAGTATTTT. Translation: CSTTAETGGTDTQYF.

This clonotype was detected only a few times. The rearrangement joins TRBV7-6 to TRBJ2-6; no definite D call. Trimming removed 10 bases at V and 0 bases at J, with 4 bases between. Germline V CDR1 and CDR2: SGHVS, FNYEAQ. CDR3 size: 12 residues. The CDR3 region has the DNA TGTGCCATTGGCTCTGGGGCCAACGTCCTGACTTTC. Translation gives CAIGSGANVLTF. The variable domain in full, completed from reference TRBV7-6 and TRBJ2-6, reads GAGVSQSPRYKVTKRGQDVALRCDPISGHVSLYWYRQALGQGPEFLTYFNYEAQQDKSGLPNDRFSAERPEGSISTLTIQRTEQRDSAMYRCAIGSGANVLTFGAGSRLTVL.

The chain has TRBV7-2 and TRBJ2-1; 11 bases map to TRBD1. The CDR3 has 15 amino acids. Trimming removed 5 bases from V and 9 bases from J; junction bases left unmatched: 9. Germline V gives CDR1 SGHTA, CDR2 FQGNSA. The CDR3 bases are TGTGCCAGCAGCCGTGGGACAGGGGGTGAGGGTGAGCAGTTCTTC. Amino acid sequence: CASSRGTGGEGEQFF.

This clonotype was seen a few times. The V gene is TRBV7-2, the J gene TRBJ1-1; weak D call: TRBD1 (5 bases). CDR1 and CDR2 (germline): SGHTA, FQGNSA. This CDR3 has 15 residues. Trimming took off 1 base at V and 1 base at J, with 10 bases between the two ends. The CDR3 DNA reads TGTGCCAGCAGCTTAGTTGGCAGGGCGAACACTGAAGCTTTCTTT. This gives the protein CASSLVGRANTEAFF.

This clonotype was seen more than once but under ten times. The CDR3: CAISEHRDFQAGYTDTQYF. Written as DNA, the CDR3 is TGTGCCATCAGTGAGCATAGGGACTTCCAGGCGGGTTACACAGATACGCAGTATTTT. The genes are TRBV10-3 and TRBJ2-3; D may be TRBD2 (6 bases). Germline V lookup: CDR1 ENHRY, CDR2 SYGVKD. The CDR3 extends over 19 amino acids. V was trimmed by 2 bases and J by 2 bases, leaving 23 bases between them.

The chain joins TRBV7-2 to TRBJ2-7; TRBD2 aligns across 10 bases. The CDR3 runs 16 residues. The V gene's germline CDR1 is SGHTA and CDR2 FQGNSA. V gave up 5 bases and J gave up 4 bases; unmatched junction bases: 11. The DNA for the CDR3 is TGTGCCAGCAGCCCAAAGGCTAGCGGGAGAGGGTACGAGCAGTACTTC. It specifies CASSPKASGRGYEQYF.

The chain uses TRBV7-2 and TRBJ1-6, with D possibly being TRBD1 (6 bases). The CDR3 spans 14 residues. V was pared by 5 bases and J by 9 bases, with 14 bases between. Germline CDR1 and CDR2: SGHTA and FQGNSA. The CDR3 protein is CASSVNRVGSPLHF. The DNA for the CDR3 is TGTGCCAGCAGCGTCAACAGGGTTGGTTCACCCCTCCACTTT.

This clonotype was counted a few times. The V call is TRBV7-2, the J call TRBJ2-7; either TRBD1 or TRBD2 may fit D (5 bases each). Germline-derived CDR1 and CDR2 are SGHTA and FQGNSA. The CDR3 totals 15 residues. Trimming pared 2 bases from V and 4 bases from J, leaving 15 bases between. In DNA form, the CDR3 reads TGTGCCAGCAGCTTAACTGGGGGAATGGGATACGAGCAGTACTTC. This encodes CASSLTGGMGYEQYF. Full variable domain (rest looked up from reference TRBV7-2 and TRBJ2-7): GAGVSQSPSNKVTEKGKDVELRCDPISGHTALYWYRQSLGQGLEFLIYFQGNSAPDKSGLPSDRFSAERTGGSVSTLTIQRTQQEDSAVYLCASSLTGGMGYEQYFGPGTRLTVT.

The chain recombines TRBV28 with TRBJ1-5; 8 bases align to TRBD1. CDR3 size: 14 residues. Per the germline V gene, CDR1 is MDHEN and CDR2 is SYDVKM. J lost 0 bases, V lost 8 bases, and 3 bases had no gene match. CDR3 sequence (DNA): TGTGCCAGCCGAGGACAGGGTAGCAATCAGCCCCAGCATTTT. Translating gives CASRGQGSNQPQHF.

This clonotype has a single count. The rearrangement links TRBV10-3 to TRBJ2-2; 7 bases line up with TRBD2. V was clipped by 7 bases and J by 3 bases; unmatched bases: 8. The CDR3 is made up of 15 amino acids. CDR1 is ENHRY and CDR2 is SYGVKD in the germline V gene. CDR3 sequence: CAIKEASGYTGELFF. The DNA for the CDR3 is TGTGCCATCAAGGAGGCTAGCGGTTACACCGGGGAGCTGTTTTTT.